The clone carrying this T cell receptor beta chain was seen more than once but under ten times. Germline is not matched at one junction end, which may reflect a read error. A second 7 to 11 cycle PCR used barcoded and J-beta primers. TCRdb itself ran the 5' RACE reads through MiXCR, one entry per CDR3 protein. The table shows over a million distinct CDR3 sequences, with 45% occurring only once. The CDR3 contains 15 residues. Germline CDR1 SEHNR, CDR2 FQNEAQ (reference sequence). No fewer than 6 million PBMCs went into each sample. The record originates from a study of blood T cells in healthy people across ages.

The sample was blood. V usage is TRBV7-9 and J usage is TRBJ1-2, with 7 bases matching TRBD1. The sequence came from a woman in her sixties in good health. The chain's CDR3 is CASSFEGGRDYDYTF. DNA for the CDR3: TGTGCCAGCAGCTTCGAAGGGGGCAGAGACTATGACTACACCTTC.